The 29 T cell receptor beta chains reported below all come from one sample, sequenced in a study of cytomegalovirus exposure and HLA in healthy donors. Vbeta (60) and Jbeta (13) primers were used in the PCR. The data were produced by immunoSEQ multiplex PCR, yet TCRdb's version contains in-frame clones alone and is incomplete. The table records about 98,000 clones, roughly 77% of them present only once. Material for sequencing was PBMCs. The receptors derive from a man aged 35-49 years in good health and CMV-seronegative.

The table lists this clone with a count of one. As DNA, the CDR3 is TGTGCCAGCAGCGGCGGCTACGAGCAGTACTTC. Protein sequence: CASSGGYEQYF. The chain uses TRBV25-1 and TRBJ2-7; D remains unclear. Germline V gives CDR1 MGHDK, CDR2 SYGVNS. V lost 6 bases to trimming and J lost 3 bases, with 6 bases between them. The CDR3 totals 11 residues.

The gene calls are TRBV10-3 and TRBJ2-5; unclear D gene. With the DNA end fitting TRBJ2-7 better, the J assignment may be wrong. CDR3 length: 15 residues. Germline V gene data show CDR1 as ENHRY and CDR2 as SYGVKD. This CDR3 reads CAISDRLDSSYEQYF. CDR3 nucleotides: TGTGCCATCAGTGATCGGCTGGATAGCTCCTACGAGCAGTACTTC.

The gene calls are TRBV7-2 and TRBJ2-2, with 9 bases identical to TRBD2. The CDR3 runs 17 residues. Germline CDR1 reads SGHTA; CDR2 reads FQGNSA. With V trimmed by 4 bases and J by 1 base, 7 bases remained unmatched. CDR3 sequence reads: CASSSTGLAMNTGELFF. CDR3 bases: TGTGCCAGCAGCTCAACAGGACTAGCGATGAACACCGGGGAGCTGTTTTTT.

This rearrangement joins TRBV9 to TRBJ1-6; 7 positions match TRBD1. Germline CDR1 reads SGDLS; CDR2 reads YYNGEE. The V segment lost 3 bases and the J segment 9 bases; nucleotides outside the gene matches: 6. This CDR3 has 14 amino acids. The DNA for the CDR3 is TGTGCCAGCAGCGCAAATACAGGGGTTTCACCCCTCCACTTT. Its translation is CASSANTGVSPLHF.

This clone was detected only a few times. The J gene is TRBJ1-2, the V gene TRBV10-3; 8 bases match TRBD1. After removal of 6 bases from V and 7 bases from J, the junction contained 7 bases not matched to a gene. Germline V CDR1 and CDR2: ENHRY, SYGVKD. This CDR3 contains 13 residues. CDR3 sequence: CAISQGAGGGYTF. The CDR3 region has the DNA TGTGCCATCAGCCAGGGGGCTGGTGGTGGCTACACCTTC.

In its sample, this clone was seen once. J is TRBJ2-5 and V is TRBV7-3; weak D call: TRBD1 (6 bases). This CDR3 region has 15 residues. The V gene's germline CDR1 is SGHTA and CDR2 FQGTGA. Deletions cut 5 bases from V and 3 bases from J, with 16 bases between. The CDR3 nucleotides read TGTGCCAGCAGCACCACAGGGTTCCTAGAAGAGACCCAGTACTTC. Its translation: CASSTTGFLEETQYF.

The gene calls are TRBV5-6 and TRBJ2-7; 9 bases line up with TRBD1. The CDR3 spans 14 residues. V was clipped by 0 bases and J by 6 bases; unmatched bases: 4. Germline V gene sequence: CDR1 SGHDT, CDR2 YYEEEE. The CDR3 nucleotides are TGTGCCAGCAGCTTGGGACAGGGGGTGGTCGAGCAGTACTTC. This encodes CASSLGQGVVEQYF.

This chain's CDR3 is CASILMVTDYGYTF. The CDR3 coding sequence is TGTGCCAGCATACTTATGGTGACAGACTATGGCTACACCTTC. The chain combines TRBV2 with TRBJ1-2, with D perhaps matching TRBD1 (5 bases). The CDR3 spans 14 residues. Germline CDR1 and CDR2: SNHLY and FYNNEI. The V end lost 7 bases, the J end lost 3 bases, and 15 bases lay between the germline ends.

The V gene is TRBV4-1, the J gene TRBJ1-1, with 7 bases matching TRBD1. V lost 3 bases to trimming and J lost 1 base; unmatched junction nucleotides: 2. CDR1 and CDR2 from the germline V gene are MGHRA and YSYEKL. This CDR3 is built from 14 residues. The CDR3 DNA follows: TGCGCCAGCAGCCACAGGGGGGAGAACACTGAAGCTTTCTTT. The encoded protein is CASSHRGENTEAFF.

The chain joins TRBV6-5 to TRBJ2-7, with 8 bases identical to TRBD2. This CDR3 has 14 amino acids. Germline V gene lookup returns CDR1 MNHEY and CDR2 SVGAGI. V shed 5 bases and J 4 bases; nucleotides not matched to a gene: 7. The CDR3 loop reads CASSLRGGVYEQYF. The CDR3 DNA follows: TGTGCCAGCAGTCTCCGGGGGGGGGTTTACGAGCAGTACTTC.

This chain connects TRBV7-9 to TRBJ2-7; D possibly corresponds to TRBD1 (5 bases). CDR1 and CDR2 (germline): SEHNR, FQNEAQ (reference sequence). The CDR3 sequence is 16 residues long. Trimming stripped 3 bases from V and 3 bases from J, with 18 bases between. The CDR3 DNA reads TGTGCCAGCAGCTTGAGAAAACAGGCAGATCACTACGAGCAGTACTTC. It is translated as CASSLRKQADHYEQYF. The full variable domain, with the rest looked up from reference TRBV7-9 and TRBJ2-7, is DTGVSQNPRHKITKRGQNVTFRCDPISEHNRLYWYRQTLGQGPEFLTYFQNEAQLEKSRLLSDRFSAERPKGSFSTLEIQRTEQGDSAMYLCASSLRKQADHYEQYFGPGTRLTVT.

The V gene is TRBV7-6, the J gene TRBJ1-5; TRBD1 aligns across 7 bases. The CDR3 sequence is 16 residues long. V was clipped by 5 bases and J by 11 bases; unmatched bases: 18. Germline V gives CDR1 SGHVS, CDR2 FNYEAQ. The CDR3 here is CASSPGGFGGGSAQHF. The CDR3 nucleotides read TGTGCCAGCAGCCCAGGGGGGTTCGGGGGTGGATCAGCCCAGCATTTT.

A few counts support this clone. The chain recombines TRBV7-9 with TRBJ2-5; tentatively, D is TRBD1 (5 bases). The V end was cut by 3 bases, the J end by 1 base, with 9 bases between. Germline CDR1 is SEHNR and CDR2 is FQNEAQ (reference sequence). This CDR3 comprises 14 residues. CDR3 sequence reads: CASSFGQGQETQYF. CDR3 DNA: TGTGCCAGCAGCTTTGGGCAGGGCCAAGAGACCCAGTACTTC.

This clone showed up just a few times. The CDR3 DNA is TGTGCCAGCAGCTCACTAGACAGGGTTCGGTACAATGAGCAGTTCTTC. It yields the protein CASSSLDRVRYNEQFF. The rearrangement links TRBV7-9 to TRBJ2-1; 7 nucleotides agree with TRBD1. The CDR3 runs 16 residues. Germline V gives CDR1 SEHNR, CDR2 FQNEAQ (reference sequence). Losses at the gene ends were 4 bases for V and 4 bases for J; bases not matched to a gene: 10.

The chain has TRBV6-5 and TRBJ2-3; TRBD2 aligns across 7 bases. V lost 6 bases, J lost 4 bases, and 7 bases stayed unmatched. The CDR3 has 14 residues. The germline CDR1 and CDR2 sequences are MNHEY and SVGAGI. CDR3 nucleotide sequence: TGTGCCAGCAGCTCATCAGGGAGGGCAGATACGCAGTATTTT. Its translation is CASSSSGRADTQYF.

The chain has TRBV5-8 and TRBJ1-3; D is undetermined. The CDR3 has 13 amino acids. Germline assignment: CDR1 SGHTS and CDR2 YDEGEE. V lost 5 bases to trimming and J lost 2 bases, with 8 bases between them. The CDR3 is CASRASPGNTIYF. The CDR3 DNA sequence: TGTGCCAGCAGGGCCAGTCCTGGAAACACCATATATTTT.

The CDR3 region is CASRNRQSYGYTF. The CDR3, as DNA: TGTGCCAGCAGAAACCGACAGAGCTATGGCTACACCTTC. The chain carries TRBV6-1 and TRBJ1-2; the D gene is possibly TRBD1 (5 bases). The CDR3 is made up of 13 amino acids. Germline CDR1 MNHNS, CDR2 SASEGT. Trimming stripped 6 bases from V and 4 bases from J, with 12 bases between.

The V and J genes are TRBV15 and TRBJ2-6, with TRBD1 as a possible D gene (6 bases). The V and J ends lost 2 bases and 5 bases respectively, with 19 bases between them. In germline, CDR1 is LNHNV, CDR2 YYDKDF (reference sequence). The CDR3 sequence is 18 residues long. In nucleotides, the CDR3 is TGTGCCACCAGCAGATTACCCCCTATACAGGGACGGGCCAACGTCCTGACTTTC. This translates into CATSRLPPIQGRANVLTF.

The chain uses TRBV4-1 and TRBJ2-5; D gene unclear. Germline CDR1 MGHRA, CDR2 YSYEKL. The ends were cut back, 1 base at V and 1 base at J, with 10 bases in the middle. The CDR3 is made up of 15 amino acids. Here the CDR3 reads CASSQVDLGQETQYF. The CDR3 DNA reads as TGCGCCAGCAGCCAAGTTGACCTAGGCCAAGAGACCCAGTACTTC.

This clone was detected only a few times. V and J are TRBV5-4 and TRBJ1-1; D is unresolved. The germline V gene encodes CDR1 SGHNT and CDR2 YYREEE (reference sequence). The CDR3 length is 17 residues. V lost 4 bases, J lost 0 bases, and 19 bases lay in between. In DNA, the CDR3 is TGTGCCAGCAGCCAAAACCGGGAAAGTAAAATGAACACTGAAGCTTTCTTT. It is translated as CASSQNRESKMNTEAFF.

This rearrangement joins TRBV6-1 to TRBJ2-3; D remains ambiguous. CDR3 length: 15 residues. Trimming shortened V by 0 bases and J by 2 bases, and 9 bases separated the two germline ends. Germline CDR1 is MNHNS and CDR2 is SASEGT. The CDR3 is CASSEAYSYTDTQYF. The CDR3 DNA reads as TGTGCCAGCAGTGAAGCGTACAGTTACACAGATACGCAGTATTTT.

This clone came up once. This chain joins TRBV4-1 and TRBJ2-1; 12 nucleotides line up with TRBD2. With V trimmed by 1 base and J by 6 bases, 4 bases remained unmatched. This CDR3 is built from 16 residues. The germline V gene encodes CDR1 MGHRA and CDR2 YSYEKL. The CDR3 region has the DNA TGCGCCAGCAGCCAAGCTCCTAGCGGGGGGGCCAATGAGCAGTTCTTC. This codes for CASSQAPSGGANEQFF.

CDR3 amino acids: CSARRGDTQYF. The CDR3 nucleotides read TGCAGTGCTAGACGGGGGGATACGCAGTATTTT. The chain links TRBV20-1 to TRBJ2-3; possible D gene TRBD2, 6 bases. From germline, CDR1 is DFQATT and CDR2 SNEGSKA (reference sequence). The V gene lost 2 bases and the J gene lost 6 bases, with 6 bases spanning the gap. This CDR3 contains 11 residues.

This chain connects TRBV4-3 to TRBJ2-1, with TRBD1 identical over 7 bases. The CDR3 runs to 14 residues. Germline V CDR1 and CDR2: LGHNA, YSLEER. Trimming took 1 base from V and 10 from J; bases not matched to a gene: 7. In DNA form, the CDR3 reads TGCGCCAGCAGCCAAGGCATAGGGGGCAGGGAGCAGTTCTTC. Its protein product is CASSQGIGGREQFF.

This sequence joins TRBV28 and TRBJ1-5, with 9 bases that match TRBD1. Germline V lookup: CDR1 MDHEN, CDR2 SYDVKM. This CDR3 is built from 13 residues. Trimming cost V 9 bases and J 6 bases; bases outside gene matches: 6. For the CDR3, the DNA is TGTGCCAGTAGGGACAGGGCGGGTCAGCCCCAGCATTTT. This sequence encodes CASRDRAGQPQHF.

A note on this clone: This specimen includes other DNA sequences encoding the same CDR3. The chain joins TRBV5-1 to TRBJ1-2; 9 bases fit TRBD1. Germline V gene lookup returns CDR1 SGHRS and CDR2 YFSETQ. V lost 3 bases and J lost 5; bases outside the gene matches: 2. CDR3 length: 13 amino acids. CDR3 bases: TGCGCCAGCAGCTCTGGACAGGGGTATGGCTACACCTTC. Translating it yields CASSSGQGYGYTF. Supplemented by reference TRBV5-1 and TRBJ1-2, the full variable domain reads KAGVTQTPRYLIKTRGQQVTLSCSPISGHRSVSWYQQTPGQGLQFLFEYFSETQRNKGNFPGRFSGRQFSNSRSEMNVSTLELGDSALYLCASSSGQGYGYTFGSGTRLTVV.

This clone was observed a handful of times. V gene TRBV5-6 combines with J gene TRBJ2-7; D is uncertain. Germline V gene lookup returns CDR1 SGHDT and CDR2 YYEEEE. V lost 2 bases and J lost 0, with 12 bases in between. This CDR3 spans 15 amino acids. In DNA, the CDR3 is TGTGCCAGCAGCTTATTTTTGACACACTCCTACGAGCAGTACTTC. This encodes CASSLFLTHSYEQYF.

The V gene is TRBV19, the J gene TRBJ1-1, with D unclear. Germline V gene sequence: CDR1 LNHDA, CDR2 SQIVND (reference sequence). This CDR3 is built from 12 residues. The V gene lost 8 bases and the J gene lost 3 bases, with 10 bases spanning the gap. The CDR3 protein is CASHSGYTEAFF. CDR3 coding DNA: TGTGCCAGTCACAGTGGGTACACTGAAGCTTTCTTT.

About this clone itself: The DNA is omitted, as the CDR3 cannot be located on it reliably, and the CDR3 follows TCRdb's listing. The rearrangement joins TRBV5-3 to TRBJ1-2; TRBD1 is the table's D call and was not checked against the DNA. TRBV5-3 is assigned to the ORF class and has an uncertain function. The CDR3 totals 18 residues, both ends included. The CDR3 reads CARRALYLCARSLGAGGF.